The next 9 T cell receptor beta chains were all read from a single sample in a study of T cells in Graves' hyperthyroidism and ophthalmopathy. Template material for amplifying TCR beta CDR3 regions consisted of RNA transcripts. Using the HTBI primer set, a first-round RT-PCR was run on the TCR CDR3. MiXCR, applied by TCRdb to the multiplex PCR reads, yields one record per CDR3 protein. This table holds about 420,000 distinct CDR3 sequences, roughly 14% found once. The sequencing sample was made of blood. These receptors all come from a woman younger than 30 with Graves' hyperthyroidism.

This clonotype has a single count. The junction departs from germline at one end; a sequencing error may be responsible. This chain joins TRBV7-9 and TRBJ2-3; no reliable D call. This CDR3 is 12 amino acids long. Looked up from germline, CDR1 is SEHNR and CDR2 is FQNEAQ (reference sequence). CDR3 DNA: TGTGCCAGCGGTGGGGTCACAGATACGCAGTGTTTT. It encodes CASGGVTDTQCF. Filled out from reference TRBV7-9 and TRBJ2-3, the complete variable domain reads DTGVSQNPRHKITKRGQNVTFRCDPISEHNRLYWYRQTLGQGPEFLTYFQNEAQLEKSRLLSDRFSAERPKGSFSTLEIQRTEQGDSAMYLCASGGVTDTQCFGPGTRLTVL.

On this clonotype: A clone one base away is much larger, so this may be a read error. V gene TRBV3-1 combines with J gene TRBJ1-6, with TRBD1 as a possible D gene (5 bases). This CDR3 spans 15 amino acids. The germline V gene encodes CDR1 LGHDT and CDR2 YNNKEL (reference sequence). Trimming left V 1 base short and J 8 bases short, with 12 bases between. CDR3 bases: TGTGCCAGCAGCCAAGGGGGGTCAGGCTATTCACCCCTCCACTTT. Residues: CASSQGGSGYSPLHF.

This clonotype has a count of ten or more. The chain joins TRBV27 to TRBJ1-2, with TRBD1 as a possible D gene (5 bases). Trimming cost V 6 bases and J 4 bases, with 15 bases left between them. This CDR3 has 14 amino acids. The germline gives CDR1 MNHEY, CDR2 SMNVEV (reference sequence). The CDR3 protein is CASSPKGAGYGYTF. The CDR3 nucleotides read TGTGCCAGCAGCCCCAAAGGGGCCGGCTATGGCTACACCTTC.

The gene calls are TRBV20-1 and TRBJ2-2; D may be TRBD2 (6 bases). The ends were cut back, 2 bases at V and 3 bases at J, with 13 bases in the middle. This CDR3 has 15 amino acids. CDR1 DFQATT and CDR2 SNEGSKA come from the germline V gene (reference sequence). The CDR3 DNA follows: TGCAGTGCTAGAAAAGCCGGGACTTACACCGGGGAGCTGTTTTTT. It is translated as CSARKAGTYTGELFF.

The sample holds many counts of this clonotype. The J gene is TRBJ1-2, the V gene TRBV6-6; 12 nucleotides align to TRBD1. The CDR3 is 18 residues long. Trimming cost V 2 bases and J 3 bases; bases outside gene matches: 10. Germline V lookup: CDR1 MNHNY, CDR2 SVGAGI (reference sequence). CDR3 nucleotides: TGTGCCAGCAGTTACCCTCCGGGACAGGGGGCTCGGGACTATGGCTACACCTTC. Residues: CASSYPPGQGARDYGYTF.

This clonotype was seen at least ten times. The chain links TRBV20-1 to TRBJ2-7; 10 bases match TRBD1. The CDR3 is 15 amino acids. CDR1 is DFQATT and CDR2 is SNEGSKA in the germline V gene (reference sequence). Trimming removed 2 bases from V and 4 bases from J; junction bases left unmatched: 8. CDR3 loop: CSARNRDRGGYEQYF. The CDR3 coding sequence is TGCAGTGCTAGAAACCGGGACAGGGGAGGATACGAGCAGTACTTC.

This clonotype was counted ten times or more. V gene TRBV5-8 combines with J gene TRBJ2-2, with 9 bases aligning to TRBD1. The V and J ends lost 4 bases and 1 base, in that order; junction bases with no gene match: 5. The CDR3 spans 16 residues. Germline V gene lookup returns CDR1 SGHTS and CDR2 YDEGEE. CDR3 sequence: CASSPTGGMNTGELFF. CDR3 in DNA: TGTGCCAGCAGCCCCACAGGGGGCATGAACACCGGGGAGCTGTTTTTT. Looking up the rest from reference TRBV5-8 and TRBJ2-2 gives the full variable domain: EAGVTQSPTHLIKTRGQQATLRCSPISGHTSVYWYQQALGLGLQFLLWYDEGEERNRGNFPPRFSGRQFPNYSSELNVNALELEDSALYLCASSPTGGMNTGELFFGEGSRLTVL.

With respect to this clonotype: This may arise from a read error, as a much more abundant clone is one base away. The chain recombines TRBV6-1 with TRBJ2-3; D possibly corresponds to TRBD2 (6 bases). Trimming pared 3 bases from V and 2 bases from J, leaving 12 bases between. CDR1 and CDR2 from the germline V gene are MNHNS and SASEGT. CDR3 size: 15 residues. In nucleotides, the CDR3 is TGTGCCAGCAGTGAGGCGGGGCTGAACACAGATACGCAGTATTTT. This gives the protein CASSEAGLNTDTQYF.

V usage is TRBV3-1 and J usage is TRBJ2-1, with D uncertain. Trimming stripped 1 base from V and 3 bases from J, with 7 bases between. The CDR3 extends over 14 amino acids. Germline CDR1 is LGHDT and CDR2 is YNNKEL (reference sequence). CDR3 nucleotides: TGTGCCAGCAGCCAAGGTGGGGACTACAATGAGCAGTTCTTC. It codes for CASSQGGDYNEQFF.